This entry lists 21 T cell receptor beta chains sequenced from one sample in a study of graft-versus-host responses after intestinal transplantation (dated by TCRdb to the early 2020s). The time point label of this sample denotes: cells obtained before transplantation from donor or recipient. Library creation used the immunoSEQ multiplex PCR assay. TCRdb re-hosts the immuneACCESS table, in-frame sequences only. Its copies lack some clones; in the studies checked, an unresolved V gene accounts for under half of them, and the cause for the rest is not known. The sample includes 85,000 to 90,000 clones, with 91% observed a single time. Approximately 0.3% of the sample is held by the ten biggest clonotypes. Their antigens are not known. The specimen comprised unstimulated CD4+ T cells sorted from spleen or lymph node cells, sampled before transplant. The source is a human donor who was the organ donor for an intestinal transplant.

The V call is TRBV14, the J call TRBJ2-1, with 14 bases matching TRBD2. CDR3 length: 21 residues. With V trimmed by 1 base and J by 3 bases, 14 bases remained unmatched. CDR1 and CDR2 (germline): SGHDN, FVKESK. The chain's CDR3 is CASSQVGQGWTSGGSYNEQFF. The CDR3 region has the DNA TGTGCCAGCAGCCAAGTGGGACAGGGGTGGACTAGCGGGGGGAGCTACAATGAGCAGTTCTTC.

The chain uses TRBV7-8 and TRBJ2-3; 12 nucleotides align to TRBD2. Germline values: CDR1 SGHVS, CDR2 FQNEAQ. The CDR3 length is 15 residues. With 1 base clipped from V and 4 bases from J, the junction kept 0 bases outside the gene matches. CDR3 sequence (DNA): TGTGCCAGCAGCTTAGGACTAGCGGGAGCAGATACGCAGTATTTT. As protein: CASSLGLAGADTQYF.

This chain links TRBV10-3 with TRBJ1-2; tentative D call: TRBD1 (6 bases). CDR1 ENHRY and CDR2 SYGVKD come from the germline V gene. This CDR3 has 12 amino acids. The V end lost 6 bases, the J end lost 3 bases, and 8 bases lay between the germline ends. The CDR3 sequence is CAISRQDYGYTF. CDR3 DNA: TGTGCCATCAGCAGACAGGACTATGGCTACACCTTC.

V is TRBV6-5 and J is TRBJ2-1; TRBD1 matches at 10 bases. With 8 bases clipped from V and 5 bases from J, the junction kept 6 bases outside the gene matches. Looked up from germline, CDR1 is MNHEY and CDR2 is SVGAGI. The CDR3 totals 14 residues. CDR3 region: CASGRQGANNEQFF. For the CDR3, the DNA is TGTGCCAGCGGCAGACAGGGGGCGAACAATGAGCAGTTCTTC.

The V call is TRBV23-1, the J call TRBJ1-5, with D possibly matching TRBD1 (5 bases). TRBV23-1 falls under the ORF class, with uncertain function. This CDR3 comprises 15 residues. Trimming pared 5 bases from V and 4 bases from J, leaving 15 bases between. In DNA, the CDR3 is TGCGCCAGCAGTAAAACGGGGGGAATTAATCAGCCCCAGCATTTT. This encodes CASSKTGGINQPQHF.

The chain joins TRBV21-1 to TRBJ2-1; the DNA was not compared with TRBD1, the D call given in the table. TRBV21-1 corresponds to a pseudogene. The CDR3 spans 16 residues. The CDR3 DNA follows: TGTGCCAGCAGCAAGGCGTCCCGGGACAGATACAATGAGCAGTTCTTC. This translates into CASSKASRDRYNEQFF.

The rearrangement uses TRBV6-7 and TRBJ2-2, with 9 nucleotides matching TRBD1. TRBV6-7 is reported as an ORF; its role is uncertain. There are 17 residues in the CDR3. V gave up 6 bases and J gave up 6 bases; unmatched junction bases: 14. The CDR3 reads CASSLWRDRVFAGELFF. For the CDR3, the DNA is TGTGCCAGCAGCCTATGGCGGGACAGGGTCTTTGCCGGGGAGCTGTTTTTT.

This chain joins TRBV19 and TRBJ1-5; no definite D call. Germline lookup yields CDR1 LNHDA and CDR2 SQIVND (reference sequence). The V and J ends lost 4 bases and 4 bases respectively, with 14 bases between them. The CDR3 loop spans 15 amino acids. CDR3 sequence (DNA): TGTGCCAGTAGTAAGGAGAGGGCGTCAAATCAGCCCCAGCATTTT. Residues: CASSKERASNQPQHF.

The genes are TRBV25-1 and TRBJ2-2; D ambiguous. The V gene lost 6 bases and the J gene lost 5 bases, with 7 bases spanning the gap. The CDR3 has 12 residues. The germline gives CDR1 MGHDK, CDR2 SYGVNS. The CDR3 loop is CASSTPTGELFF. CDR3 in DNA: TGTGCCAGCAGCACACCGACCGGGGAGCTGTTTTTT.

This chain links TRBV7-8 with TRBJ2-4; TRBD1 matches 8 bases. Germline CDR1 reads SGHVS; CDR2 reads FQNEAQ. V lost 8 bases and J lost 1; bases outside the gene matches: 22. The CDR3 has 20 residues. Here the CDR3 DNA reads TGTGCCAGCCTAAGCGTACTCCGGGACAGGTGGAGGTTGGCCAAAAACATTCAGTACTTC. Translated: CASLSVLRDRWRLAKNIQYF.

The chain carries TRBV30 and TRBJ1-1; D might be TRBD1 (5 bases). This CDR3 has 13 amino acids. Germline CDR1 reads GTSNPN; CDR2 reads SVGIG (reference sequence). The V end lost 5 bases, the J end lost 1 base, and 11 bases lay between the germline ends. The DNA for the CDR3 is TGTGCCTGGGGGGACTTGGGGAACACTGAAGCTTTCTTT. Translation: CAWGDLGNTEAFF.

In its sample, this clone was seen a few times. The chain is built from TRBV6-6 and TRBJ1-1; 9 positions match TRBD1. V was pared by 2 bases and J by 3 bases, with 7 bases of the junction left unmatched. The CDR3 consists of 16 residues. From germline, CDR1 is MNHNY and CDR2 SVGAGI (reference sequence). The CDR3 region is CASSYGDRGWDTEAFF. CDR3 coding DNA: TGTGCCAGCAGTTACGGTGACAGGGGGTGGGACACTGAAGCTTTCTTT.

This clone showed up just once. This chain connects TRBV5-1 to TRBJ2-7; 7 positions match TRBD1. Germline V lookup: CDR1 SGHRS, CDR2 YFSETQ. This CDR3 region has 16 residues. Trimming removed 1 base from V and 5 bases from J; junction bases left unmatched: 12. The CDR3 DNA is TGCGCCAGCAGCTTGTCCTCTTTGACAGGGTTGCACGAGCAGTACTTC. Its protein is CASSLSSLTGLHEQYF.

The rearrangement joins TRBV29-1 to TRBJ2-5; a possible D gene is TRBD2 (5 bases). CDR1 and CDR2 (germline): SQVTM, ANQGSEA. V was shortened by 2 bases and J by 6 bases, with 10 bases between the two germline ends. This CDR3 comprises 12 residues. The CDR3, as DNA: TGCAGCGTTGAATCGGGGTTCCAGACCCAGTACTTC. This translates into CSVESGFQTQYF.

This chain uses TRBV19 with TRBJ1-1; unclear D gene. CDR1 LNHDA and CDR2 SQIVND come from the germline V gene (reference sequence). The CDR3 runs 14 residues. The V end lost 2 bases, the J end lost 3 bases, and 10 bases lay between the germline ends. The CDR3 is CASSIIGGYTEAFF. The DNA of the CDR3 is TGTGCCAGTAGTATAATAGGAGGTTACACTGAAGCTTTCTTT.

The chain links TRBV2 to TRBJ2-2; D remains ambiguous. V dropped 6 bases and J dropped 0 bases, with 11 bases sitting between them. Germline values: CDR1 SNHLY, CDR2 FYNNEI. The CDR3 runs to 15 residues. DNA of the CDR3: TGTGCCAGCAGGTTGACTCAAACGAACACCGGGGAGCTGTTTTTT. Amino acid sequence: CASRLTQTNTGELFF.

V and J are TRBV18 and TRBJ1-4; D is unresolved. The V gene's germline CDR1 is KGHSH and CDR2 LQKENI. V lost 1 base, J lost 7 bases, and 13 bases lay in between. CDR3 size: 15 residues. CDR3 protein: CASSPREGGFEKLFF. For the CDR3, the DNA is TGTGCCAGCTCACCACGGGAGGGAGGGTTTGAAAAACTGTTTTTT.

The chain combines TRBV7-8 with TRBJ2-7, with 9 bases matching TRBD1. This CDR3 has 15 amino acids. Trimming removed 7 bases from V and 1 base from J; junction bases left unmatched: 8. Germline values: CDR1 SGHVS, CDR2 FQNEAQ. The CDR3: CASTIGTGKSYEQYF. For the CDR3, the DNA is TGTGCCAGCACCATCGGGACAGGGAAATCCTACGAGCAGTACTTC.

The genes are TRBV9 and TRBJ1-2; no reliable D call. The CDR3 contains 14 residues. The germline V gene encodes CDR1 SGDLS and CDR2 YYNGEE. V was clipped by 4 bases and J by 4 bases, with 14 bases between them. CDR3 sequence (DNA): TGTGCCAGCAGCACGAATACTTATTCCTATGGCTACACCTTC. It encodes CASSTNTYSYGYTF. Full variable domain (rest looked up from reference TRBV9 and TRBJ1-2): DSGVTQTPKHLITATGQRVTLRCSPRSGDLSVYWYQQSLDQGLQFLIQYYNGEERAKGNILERFSAQQFPDLHSELNLSSLELGDSALYFCASSTNTYSYGYTFGSGTRLTVV.

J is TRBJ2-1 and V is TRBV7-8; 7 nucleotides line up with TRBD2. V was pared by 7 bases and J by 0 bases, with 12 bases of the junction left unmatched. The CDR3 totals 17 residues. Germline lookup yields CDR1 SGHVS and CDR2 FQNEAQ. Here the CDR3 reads CASTAGRVLDSYNEQFF. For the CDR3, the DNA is TGTGCCAGCACAGCGGGGAGAGTCTTGGACTCCTACAATGAGCAGTTCTTC.

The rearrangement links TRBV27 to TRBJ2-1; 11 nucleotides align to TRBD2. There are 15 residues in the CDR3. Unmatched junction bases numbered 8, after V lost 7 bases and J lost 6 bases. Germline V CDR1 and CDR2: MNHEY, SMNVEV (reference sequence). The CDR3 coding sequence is TGTGCCAGCATCCAGACTAGCGGGGCCCTCAATGAGCAGTTCTTC. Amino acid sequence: CASIQTSGALNEQFF.